This TCR beta chain was sequenced in a study of cytomegalovirus exposure and HLA in healthy donors. Study-level results: The finding came from a later analysis; first-cohort TCR clusters tended to co-occur in the 120 or so validation repertoires. For most TCR sequences rarity was the rule, although some public TCRs occurred in many donors. Approximately 160 TCR beta chains were listed as cytomegalovirus-associated.

Sequencing used immunoSEQ multiplex PCR; TCRdb keeps in-frame clones, though not all of them. The sample carries around 130,000 clones, roughly 90% recorded once. Trimming at V came to 7 bases and at J to 7 bases, leaving 10 bases not matched to a gene. Germline V gives CDR1 ENHRY, CDR2 SYGVKD. This CDR3 comprises 14 residues. This clone has just one count. The antigen remains unidentified. V usage is TRBV10-3 and J usage is TRBJ2-7, with 10 bases that match TRBD2. The source is a man younger than 45 in good health and CMV-seronegative. Sequenced: PBMCs. CDR3 sequence: CAITSGREVREQYF. CDR3 sequence (DNA): TGTGCCATCACCAGCGGGAGGGAGGTTAGAGAGCAGTACTTC.